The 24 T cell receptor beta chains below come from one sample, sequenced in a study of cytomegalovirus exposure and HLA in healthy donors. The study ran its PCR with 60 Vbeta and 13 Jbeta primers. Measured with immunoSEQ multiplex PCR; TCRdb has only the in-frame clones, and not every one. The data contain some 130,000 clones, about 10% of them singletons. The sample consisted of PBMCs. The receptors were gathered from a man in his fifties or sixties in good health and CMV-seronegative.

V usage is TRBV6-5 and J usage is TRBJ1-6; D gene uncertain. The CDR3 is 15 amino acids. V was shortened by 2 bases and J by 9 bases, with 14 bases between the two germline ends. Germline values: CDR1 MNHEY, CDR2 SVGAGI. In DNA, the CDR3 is TGTGCCAGCAGTTACGGGGAGTTGATTAGTTCACCCCTCCACTTT. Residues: CASSYGELISSPLHF.

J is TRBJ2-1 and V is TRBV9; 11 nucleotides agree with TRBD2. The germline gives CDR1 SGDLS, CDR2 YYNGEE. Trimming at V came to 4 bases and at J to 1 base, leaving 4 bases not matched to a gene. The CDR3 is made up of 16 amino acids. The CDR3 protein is CASSTGTSGSYNEQFF. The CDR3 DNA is TGTGCCAGCAGCACCGGGACTAGCGGTTCCTACAATGAGCAGTTCTTC.

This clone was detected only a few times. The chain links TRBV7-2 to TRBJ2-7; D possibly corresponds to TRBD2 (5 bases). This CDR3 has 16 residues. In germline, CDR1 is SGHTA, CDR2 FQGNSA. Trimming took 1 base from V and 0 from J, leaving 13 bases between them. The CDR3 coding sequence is TGTGCCAGCAGCTTAGGAATGGAGCGGAGCTCCTACGAGCAGTACTTC. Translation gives CASSLGMERSSYEQYF.

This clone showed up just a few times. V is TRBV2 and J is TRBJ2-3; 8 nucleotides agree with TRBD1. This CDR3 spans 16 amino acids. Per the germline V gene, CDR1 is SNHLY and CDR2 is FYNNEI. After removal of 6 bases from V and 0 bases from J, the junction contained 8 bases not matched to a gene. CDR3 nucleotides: TGTGCCAGCAGACTCCGGGACAGGAGTAGCACAGATACGCAGTATTTT. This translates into CASRLRDRSSTDTQYF.

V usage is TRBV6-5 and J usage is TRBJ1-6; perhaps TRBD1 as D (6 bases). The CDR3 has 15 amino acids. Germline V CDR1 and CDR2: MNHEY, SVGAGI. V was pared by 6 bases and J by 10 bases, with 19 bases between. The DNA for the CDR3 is TGTGCCAGCAGGGCAGCACAGGGTAGAACCTCACCCCTCCACTTT. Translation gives CASRAAQGRTSPLHF.

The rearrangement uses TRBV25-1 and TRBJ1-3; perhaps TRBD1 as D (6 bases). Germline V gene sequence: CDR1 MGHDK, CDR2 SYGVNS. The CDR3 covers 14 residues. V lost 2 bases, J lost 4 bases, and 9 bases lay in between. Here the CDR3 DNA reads TGTGCCAGCAGTGAAGGGGGCGCCGGAAACACCATATATTTT. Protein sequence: CASSEGGAGNTIYF.

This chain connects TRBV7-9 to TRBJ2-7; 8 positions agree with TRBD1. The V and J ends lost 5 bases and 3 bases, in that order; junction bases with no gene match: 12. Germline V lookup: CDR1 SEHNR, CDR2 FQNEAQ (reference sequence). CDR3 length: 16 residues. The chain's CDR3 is CASSQPEGQVDYEQYF. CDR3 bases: TGTGCCAGCAGCCAACCGGAGGGACAGGTCGACTACGAGCAGTACTTC.

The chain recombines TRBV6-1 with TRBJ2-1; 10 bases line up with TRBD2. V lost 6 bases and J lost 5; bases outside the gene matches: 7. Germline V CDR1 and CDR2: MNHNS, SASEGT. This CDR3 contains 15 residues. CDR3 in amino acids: CASRASGGGNNEQFF. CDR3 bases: TGTGCCAGCAGGGCCAGCGGGGGGGGGAACAATGAGCAGTTCTTC.

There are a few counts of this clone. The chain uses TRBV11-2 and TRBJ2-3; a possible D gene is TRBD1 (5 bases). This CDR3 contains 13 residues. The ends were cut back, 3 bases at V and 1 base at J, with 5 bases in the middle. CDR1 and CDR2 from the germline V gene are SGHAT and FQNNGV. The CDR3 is CASSLGRTDTQYF. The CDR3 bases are TGTGCCAGCAGCTTGGGGCGCACAGATACGCAGTATTTT.

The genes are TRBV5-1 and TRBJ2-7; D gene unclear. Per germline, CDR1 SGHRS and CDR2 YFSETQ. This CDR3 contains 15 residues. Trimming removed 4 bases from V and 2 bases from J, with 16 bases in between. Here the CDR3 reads CASSLPGNRAYEQYF. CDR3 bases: TGCGCCAGCAGCCTACCCGGTAACAGAGCCTACGAGCAGTACTTC.

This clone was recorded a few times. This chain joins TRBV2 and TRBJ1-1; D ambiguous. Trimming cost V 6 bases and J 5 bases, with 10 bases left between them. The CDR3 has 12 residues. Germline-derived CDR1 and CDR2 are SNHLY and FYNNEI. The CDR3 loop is CASRQSRTEAFF. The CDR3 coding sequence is TGTGCCAGCAGACAGAGTAGGACTGAAGCTTTCTTT.

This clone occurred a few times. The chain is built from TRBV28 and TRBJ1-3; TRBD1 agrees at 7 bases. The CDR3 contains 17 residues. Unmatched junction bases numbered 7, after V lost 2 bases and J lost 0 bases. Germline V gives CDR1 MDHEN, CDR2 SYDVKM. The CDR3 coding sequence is TGTGCCAGCAGTTTACACGGTCCAGGGGGCTCTGGAAACACCATATATTTT. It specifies CASSLHGPGGSGNTIYF. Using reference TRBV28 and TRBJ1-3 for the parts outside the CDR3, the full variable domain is DVKVTQSSRYLVKRTGEKVFLECVQDMDHENMFWYRQDPGLGLRLIYFSYDVKMKEKGDIPEGYSVSREKKERFSLILESASTNQTSMYLCASSLHGPGGSGNTIYFGEGSWLTVV.

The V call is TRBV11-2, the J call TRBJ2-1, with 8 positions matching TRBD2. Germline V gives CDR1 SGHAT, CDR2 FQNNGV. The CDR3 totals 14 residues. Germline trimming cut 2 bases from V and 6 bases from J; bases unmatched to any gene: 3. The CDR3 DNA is TGTGCCAGCAGCTTAAGCGGGGGAATCAATGAGCAGTTCTTC. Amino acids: CASSLSGGINEQFF. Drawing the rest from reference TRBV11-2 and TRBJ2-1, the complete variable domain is EAGVAQSPRYKIIEKRQSVAFWCNPISGHATLYWYQQILGQGPKLLIQFQNNGVVDDSQLPKDRFSAERLKGVDSTLKIQPAKLEDSAVYLCASSLSGGINEQFFGPGTRLTVL.

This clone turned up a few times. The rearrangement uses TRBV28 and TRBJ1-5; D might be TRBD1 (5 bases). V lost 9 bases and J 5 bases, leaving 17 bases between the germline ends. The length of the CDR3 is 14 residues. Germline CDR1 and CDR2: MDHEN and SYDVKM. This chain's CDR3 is CASRPAPGHQPQHF. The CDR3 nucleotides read TGTGCCAGTCGACCGGCCCCAGGGCATCAGCCCCAGCATTTT. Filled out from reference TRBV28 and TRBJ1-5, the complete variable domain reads DVKVTQSSRYLVKRTGEKVFLECVQDMDHENMFWYRQDPGLGLRLIYFSYDVKMKEKGDIPEGYSVSREKKERFSLILESASTNQTSMYLCASRPAPGHQPQHFGDGTRLSIL.

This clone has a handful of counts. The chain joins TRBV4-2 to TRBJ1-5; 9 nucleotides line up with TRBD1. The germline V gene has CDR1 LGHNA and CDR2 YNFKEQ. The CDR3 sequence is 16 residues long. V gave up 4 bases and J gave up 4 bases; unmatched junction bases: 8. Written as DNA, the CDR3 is TGTGCCAGCAGCCGACTCGACAGGGGGGGGAATCAGCCCCAGCATTTT. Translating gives CASSRLDRGGNQPQHF.

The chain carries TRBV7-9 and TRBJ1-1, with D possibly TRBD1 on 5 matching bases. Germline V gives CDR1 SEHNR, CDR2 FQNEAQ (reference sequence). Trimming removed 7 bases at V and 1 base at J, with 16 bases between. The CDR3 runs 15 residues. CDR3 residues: CASNPLGRPNTEAFF. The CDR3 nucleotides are TGTGCCAGCAACCCCCTGGGGCGGCCGAACACTGAAGCTTTCTTT.

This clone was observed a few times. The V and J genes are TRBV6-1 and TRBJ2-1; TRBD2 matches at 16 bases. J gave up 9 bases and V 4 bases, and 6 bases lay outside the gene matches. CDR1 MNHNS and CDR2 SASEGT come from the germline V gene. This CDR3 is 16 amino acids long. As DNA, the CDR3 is TGTGCCAGCAGTGGGTTGGGACTAGCGGGGGGGGGTGAGCAGTTCTTC. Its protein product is CASSGLGLAGGGEQFF.

The CDR3 loop is CSVQNPSGGGDTQYF. The CDR3 coding sequence is TGCAGCGTTCAGAACCCCAGCGGGGGGGGAGATACGCAGTATTTT. The chain is built from TRBV29-1 and TRBJ2-3; 10 nucleotides agree with TRBD2. Trimming took 5 bases from V and 5 from J; bases not matched to a gene: 10. The germline V gene encodes CDR1 SQVTM and CDR2 ANQGSEA. This CDR3 is built from 15 residues.

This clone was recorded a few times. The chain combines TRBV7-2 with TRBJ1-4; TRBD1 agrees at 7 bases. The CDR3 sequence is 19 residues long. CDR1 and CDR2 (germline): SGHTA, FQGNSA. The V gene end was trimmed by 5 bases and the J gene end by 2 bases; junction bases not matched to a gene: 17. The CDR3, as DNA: TGTGCCAGCAGCATCGTTCCGACAGGGAGTGGTGCGACTAATGAAAAACTGTTTTTT. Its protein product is CASSIVPTGSGATNEKLFF.

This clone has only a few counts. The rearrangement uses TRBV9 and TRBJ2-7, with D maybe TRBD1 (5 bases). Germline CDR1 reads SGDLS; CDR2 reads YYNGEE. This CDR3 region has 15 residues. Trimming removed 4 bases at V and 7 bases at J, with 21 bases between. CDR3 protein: CASSPIGGAQWEQYF. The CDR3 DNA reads TGTGCCAGCAGCCCCATAGGTGGGGCCCAATGGGAGCAGTACTTC.

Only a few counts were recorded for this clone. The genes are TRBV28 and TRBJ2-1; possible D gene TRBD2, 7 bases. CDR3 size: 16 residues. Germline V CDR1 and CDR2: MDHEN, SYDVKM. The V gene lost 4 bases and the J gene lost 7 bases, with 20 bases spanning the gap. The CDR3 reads CASSSGLARGGNEQFF. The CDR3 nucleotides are TGTGCCAGCAGTTCTGGGCTAGCTAGGGGGGGGAATGAGCAGTTCTTC.

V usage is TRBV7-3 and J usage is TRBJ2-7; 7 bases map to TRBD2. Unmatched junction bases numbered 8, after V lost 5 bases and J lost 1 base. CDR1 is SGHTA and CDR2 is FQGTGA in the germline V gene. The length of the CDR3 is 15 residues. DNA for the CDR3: TGTGCCAGCAGCCAGGCCGGCGGGAGTTCCTACGAGCAGTACTTC. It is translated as CASSQAGGSSYEQYF.

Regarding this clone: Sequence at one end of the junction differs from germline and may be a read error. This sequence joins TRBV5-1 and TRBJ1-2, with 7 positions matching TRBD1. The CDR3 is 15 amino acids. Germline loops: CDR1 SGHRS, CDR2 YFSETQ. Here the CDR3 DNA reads TGCGCCAGCCGCTTACGACAGGGAACTAACTATGGCTACACCTTC. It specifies CASRLRQGTNYGYTF. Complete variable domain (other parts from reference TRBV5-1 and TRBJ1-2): KAGVTQTPRYLIKTRGQQVTLSCSPISGHRSVSWYQQTPGQGLQFLFEYFSETQRNKGNFPGRFSGRQFSNSRSEMNVSTLELGDSALYLCASRLRQGTNYGYTFGSGTRLTVV.

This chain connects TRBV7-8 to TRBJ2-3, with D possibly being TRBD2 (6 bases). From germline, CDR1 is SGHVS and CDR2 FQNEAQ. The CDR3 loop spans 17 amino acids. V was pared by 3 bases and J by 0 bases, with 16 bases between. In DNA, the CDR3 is TGTGCCAGCAGCTTCCTCGACACGGGGGTAAGCACAGATACGCAGTATTTT. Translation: CASSFLDTGVSTDTQYF.